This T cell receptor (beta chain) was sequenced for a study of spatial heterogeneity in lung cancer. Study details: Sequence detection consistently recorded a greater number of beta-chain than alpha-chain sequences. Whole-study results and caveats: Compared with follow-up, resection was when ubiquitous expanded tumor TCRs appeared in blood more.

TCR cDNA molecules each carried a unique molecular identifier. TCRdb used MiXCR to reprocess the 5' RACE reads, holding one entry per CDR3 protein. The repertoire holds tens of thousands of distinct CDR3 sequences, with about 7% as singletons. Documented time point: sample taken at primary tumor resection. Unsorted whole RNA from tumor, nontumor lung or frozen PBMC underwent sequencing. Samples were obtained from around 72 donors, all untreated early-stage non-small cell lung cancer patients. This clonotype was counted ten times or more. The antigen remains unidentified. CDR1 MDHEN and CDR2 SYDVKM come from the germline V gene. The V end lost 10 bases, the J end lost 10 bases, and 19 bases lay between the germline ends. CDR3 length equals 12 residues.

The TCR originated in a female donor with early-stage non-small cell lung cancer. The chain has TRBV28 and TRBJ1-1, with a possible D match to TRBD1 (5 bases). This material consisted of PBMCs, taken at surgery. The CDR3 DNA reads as TGTGCCACCAACCCCGGGGGGAGGGGAGCTTTCTTT. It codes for CATNPGGRGAFF. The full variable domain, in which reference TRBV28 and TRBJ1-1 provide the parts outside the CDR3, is DVKVTQSSRYLVKRTGEKVFLECVQDMDHENMFWYRQDPGLGLRLIYFSYDVKMKEKGDIPEGYSVSREKKERFSLILESASTNQTSMYLCATNPGGRGAFFGQGTRLTVV.